The present T cell receptor beta chain was sequenced within a study of naive and memory T cell subsets. General study results and limits: Potentially, T cell activation and differentiation skew this RNA-based measurement.

The SP2 primer and nested alpha and beta constant region primers amplified ligated cDNA in four rounds. Reverse transcription of blood and skin TCR RNA was primed at alpha and beta constant regions. MiXCR, applied by TCRdb to the 5' RACE reads, yields one record per CDR3 protein. This sample has approximately 58,000 distinct CDR3 sequences, with 5.5% to 8.5% found just once. Concerning this clonotype: Its cognate antigen is unknown.

CDR3 length: 15 residues. Trimming removed 3 bases from V and 1 base from J, with 12 bases in between. Per germline, CDR1 MNHNS and CDR2 SASEGT. A UMI-containing oligonucleotide was joined by 3' ligation to the TCR cDNA template. Adult healthy volunteers gave 2.5 ml peripheral blood for whole-blood RNA. Cells were not sorted; total RNA input targeted roughly 1 to 1,100 ng. The rearrangement links TRBV6-1 to TRBJ1-1; maybe TRBD1 (5 bases). This sequence was found in a male donor in good health. The CDR3 coding sequence is TGTGCCAGCAGTGACTGGGGGAGGGGGAACACTGAAGCTTTCTTT. Translation gives CASSDWGRGNTEAFF.